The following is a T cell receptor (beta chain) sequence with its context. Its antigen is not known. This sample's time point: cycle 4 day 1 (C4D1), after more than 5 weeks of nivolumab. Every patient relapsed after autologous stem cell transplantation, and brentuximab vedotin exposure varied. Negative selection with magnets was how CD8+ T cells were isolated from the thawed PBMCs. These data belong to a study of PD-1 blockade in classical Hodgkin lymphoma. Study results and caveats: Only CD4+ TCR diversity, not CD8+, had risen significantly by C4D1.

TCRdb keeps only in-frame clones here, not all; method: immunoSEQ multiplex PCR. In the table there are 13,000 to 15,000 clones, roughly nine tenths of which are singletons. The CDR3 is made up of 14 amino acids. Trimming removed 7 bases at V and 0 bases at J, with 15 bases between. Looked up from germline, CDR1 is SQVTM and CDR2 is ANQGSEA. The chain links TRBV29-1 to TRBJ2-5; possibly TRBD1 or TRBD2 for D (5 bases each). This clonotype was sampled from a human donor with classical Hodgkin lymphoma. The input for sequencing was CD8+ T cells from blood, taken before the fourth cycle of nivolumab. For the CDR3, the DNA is TGCAGCGCGGATGGTTGGGGGTACCAAGAGACCCAGTACTTC. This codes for CSADGWGYQETQYF.